This T cell receptor beta chain was recovered during a study of cytomegalovirus exposure and HLA in healthy donors. Study-level findings and limits: A prior analysis recorded that most TCR beta V segments were productive about 87% or about 30% of the time. By a later analysis, the bulk of CMV-associated TCR beta chains appeared HLA-restricted. Later analysis suggested links between common viral pathogens and several top significant clusters.

On this clone itself: No antigen is known for it. At one boundary the junction diverges from the germline segment, which might be a read error.

Use of 60 Vbeta and 13 Jbeta primers characterized the PCR. The protocol was immunoSEQ multiplex PCR, while the TCRdb copy is restricted to in-frame clones and leaves out a portion. The sample lists about 160,000 clones; about four fifths were seen once. This clonotype was obtained from a man aged 45-65 years in good health and CMV-seropositive. Sequences were obtained from PBMCs.

Here the CDR3 DNA reads TGTGCCAGCAGTTTCGGAACAGGGGAGAATTCGGACTTC. Its translation is CASSFGTGENSDF. This chain joins TRBV27 and TRBJ2-5; the match to TRBD1 covers 7 bases. Per the germline V gene, CDR1 is MNHEY and CDR2 is SMNVEV (reference sequence). The CDR3 covers 13 residues.